This T cell receptor (beta chain) is drawn from a study of control samples from healthy donors and cancer patients. This clone is termed large. The data were produced by immunoSEQ multiplex PCR, yet TCRdb's version contains in-frame clones alone and is incomplete. Found here are roughly 130,000 clones, around 94% of them singletons; the top ten hold around 14%. V dropped 2 bases and J dropped 1 base, with 9 bases sitting between them. Germline V gene lookup returns CDR1 MNHEY and CDR2 SVGEGT. The CDR3 has 15 amino acids. The source of this sequence is a man aged 55 to 69 with colorectal cancer. The sample taken for sequencing was PBMCs. The gene calls are TRBV6-2 or TRBV6-3 and TRBJ2-1, with a tentative D call TRBD2 (5 bases). The CDR3 DNA is TGTGCCAGCAGTTACGGGGAGCCTTCCTACAATGAGCAGTTCTTC. It is translated as CASSYGEPSYNEQFF.